A single count supports the clone carrying this T cell receptor (beta chain). At one boundary the junction diverges from the germline segment, which might be a read error. This sample was included in a study of blood T cells in healthy people across ages. Germline V gene lookup returns CDR1 MNHNY and CDR2 SVGAGI (reference sequence). The CDR3 is made up of 11 amino acids. Then a second PCR, running roughly 7 to 11 cycles, was carried out with a sample-barcoded 5' primer and a J-beta primer mix. TCRdb redid the calling of the 5' RACE reads with MiXCR, one entry per CDR3 protein. Among 1.5 million to 2 million distinct CDR3 sequences listed, about 30% were seen once.

The sequence was obtained from a woman aged 25-40 years in good health. The chain employs TRBV6-6 and TRBJ1-4; maybe TRBD1 (5 bases). Material for sequencing was blood. This CDR3 is CGSRGGERLFF. As DNA, the CDR3 is TGTGGCTCGAGGGGCGGTGAAAGACTGTTTTTT.